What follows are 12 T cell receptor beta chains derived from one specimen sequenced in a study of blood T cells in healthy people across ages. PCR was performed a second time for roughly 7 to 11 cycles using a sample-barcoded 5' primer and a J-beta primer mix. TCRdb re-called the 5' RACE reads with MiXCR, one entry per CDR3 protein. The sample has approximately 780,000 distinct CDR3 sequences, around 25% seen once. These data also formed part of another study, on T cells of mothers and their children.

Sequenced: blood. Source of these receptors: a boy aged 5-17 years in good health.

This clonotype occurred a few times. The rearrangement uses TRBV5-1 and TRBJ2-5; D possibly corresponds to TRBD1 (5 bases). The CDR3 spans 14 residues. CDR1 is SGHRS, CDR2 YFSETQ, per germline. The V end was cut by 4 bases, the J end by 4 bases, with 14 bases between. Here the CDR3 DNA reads TGCGCCAGCAGCCCAGACAGTTTGGGAGAGACCCAGTACTTC. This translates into CASSPDSLGETQYF.

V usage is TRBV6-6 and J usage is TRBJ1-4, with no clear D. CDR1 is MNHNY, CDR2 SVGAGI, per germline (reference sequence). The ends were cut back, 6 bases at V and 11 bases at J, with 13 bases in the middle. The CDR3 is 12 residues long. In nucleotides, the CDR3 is TGTGCCAGCAGACTGGGAGATGGGAAACTGTTTTTT. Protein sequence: CASRLGDGKLFF.

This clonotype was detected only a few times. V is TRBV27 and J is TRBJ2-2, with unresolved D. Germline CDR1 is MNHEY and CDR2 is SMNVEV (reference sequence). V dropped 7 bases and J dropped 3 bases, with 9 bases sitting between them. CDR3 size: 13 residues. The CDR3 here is CASMKPDTGELFF. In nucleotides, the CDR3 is TGTGCCAGCATGAAACCGGACACCGGGGAGCTGTTTTTT.

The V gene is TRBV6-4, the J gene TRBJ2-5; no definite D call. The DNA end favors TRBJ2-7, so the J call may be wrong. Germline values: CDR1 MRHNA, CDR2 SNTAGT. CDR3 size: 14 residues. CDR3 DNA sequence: TGTGCCAGCAGTGACTCGGGCCCCTCCTACGAGCAGTACTTC. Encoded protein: CASSDSGPSYEQYF.

The CDR3 sequence: CSVGPIGTKGHGELFF. The DNA for the CDR3 is TGCAGCGTGGGACCTATCGGGACTAAGGGGCACGGGGAGCTGTTTTTT. The J gene is TRBJ2-2, the V gene TRBV29-1; the match to TRBD2 covers 7 bases. Losses at the gene ends were 6 bases for V and 7 bases for J; bases not matched to a gene: 17. CDR1 and CDR2 (germline): SQVTM, ANQGSEA. This CDR3 spans 16 amino acids.

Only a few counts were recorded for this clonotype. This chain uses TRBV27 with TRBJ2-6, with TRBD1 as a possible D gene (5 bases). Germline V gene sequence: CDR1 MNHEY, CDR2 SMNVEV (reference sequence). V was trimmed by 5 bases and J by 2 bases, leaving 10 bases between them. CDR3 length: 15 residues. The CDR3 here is CASSRQYPGANVLTF. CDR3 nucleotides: TGTGCCAGCAGTCGACAGTATCCTGGGGCCAACGTCCTGACTTTC.

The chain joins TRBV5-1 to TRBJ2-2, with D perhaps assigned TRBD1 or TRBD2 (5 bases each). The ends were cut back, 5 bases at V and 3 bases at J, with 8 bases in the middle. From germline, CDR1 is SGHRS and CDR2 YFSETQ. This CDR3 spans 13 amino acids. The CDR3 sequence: CASRRGDTGELFF. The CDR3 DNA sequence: TGCGCCAGCAGGAGAGGGGACACCGGGGAGCTGTTTTTT. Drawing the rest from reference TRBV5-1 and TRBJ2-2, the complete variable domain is KAGVTQTPRYLIKTRGQQVTLSCSPISGHRSVSWYQQTPGQGLQFLFEYFSETQRNKGNFPGRFSGRQFSNSRSEMNVSTLELGDSALYLCASRRGDTGELFFGEGSRLTVL.

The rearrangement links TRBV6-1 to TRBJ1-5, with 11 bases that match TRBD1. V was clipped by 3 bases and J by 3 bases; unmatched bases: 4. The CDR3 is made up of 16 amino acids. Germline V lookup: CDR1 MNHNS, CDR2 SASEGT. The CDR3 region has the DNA TGTGCCAGCAGTGACTGGACAGGGGGCCCCAATCAGCCCCAGCATTTT. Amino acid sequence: CASSDWTGGPNQPQHF.

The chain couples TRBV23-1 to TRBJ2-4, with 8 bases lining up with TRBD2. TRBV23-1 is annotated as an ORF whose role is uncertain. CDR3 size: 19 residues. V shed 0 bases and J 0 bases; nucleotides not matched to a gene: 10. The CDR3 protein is CASSQSGRQLAVAKNIQYF. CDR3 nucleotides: TGCGCCAGCAGTCAATCGGGGCGGCAACTAGCGGTAGCCAAAAACATTCAGTACTTC.

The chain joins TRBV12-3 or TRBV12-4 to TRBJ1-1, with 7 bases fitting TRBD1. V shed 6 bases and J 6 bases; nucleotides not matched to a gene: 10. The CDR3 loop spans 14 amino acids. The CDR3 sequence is CASSPQGVKSEAFF. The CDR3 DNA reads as TGTGCCAGCAGCCCCCAGGGGGTGAAGTCTGAAGCTTTCTTT.

The CDR3 loop reads CASSYSSPRAGGRFHEQFF. The CDR3 coding sequence is TGTGCCAGCAGTTACTCGAGTCCACGAGCGGGGGGGCGTTTCCATGAGCAGTTCTTC. The chain employs TRBV6-2 or TRBV6-3 and TRBJ2-1; 10 nucleotides line up with TRBD2. The V segment lost 0 bases and the J segment 8 bases; nucleotides outside the gene matches: 16. There are 19 residues in the CDR3. The V gene's germline CDR1 is MNHEY and CDR2 SVGEGT.

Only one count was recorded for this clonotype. CDR3 DNA sequence: TGTGCCAGCAGCCAGGGGCGAGGGATTGAGCAGTACTTC. Amino acid sequence: CASSQGRGIEQYF. The gene calls are TRBV4-2 and TRBJ2-7; the D call may be TRBD1 or TRBD2 (5 bases each). Germline values: CDR1 LGHNA, CDR2 YNFKEQ. CDR3 length equals 13 residues. Between the trimmed V and J ends, which lost 3 bases and 7 bases, there was a span of 13 bases.